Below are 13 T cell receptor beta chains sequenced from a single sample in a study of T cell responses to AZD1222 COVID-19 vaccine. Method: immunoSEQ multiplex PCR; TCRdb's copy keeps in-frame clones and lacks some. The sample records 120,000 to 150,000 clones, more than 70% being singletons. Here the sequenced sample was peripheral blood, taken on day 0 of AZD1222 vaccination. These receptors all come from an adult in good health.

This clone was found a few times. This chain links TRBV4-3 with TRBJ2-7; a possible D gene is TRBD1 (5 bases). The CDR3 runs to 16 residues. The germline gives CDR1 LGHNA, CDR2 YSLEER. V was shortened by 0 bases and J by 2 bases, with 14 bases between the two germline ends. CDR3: CASSQDTHAGTYEQYF. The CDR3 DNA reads TGCGCCAGCAGCCAAGACACTCATGCAGGGACCTACGAGCAGTACTTC.

The CDR3 coding sequence is TGCGCCAGCAGCTTGGGTGGTGCGGGGGCAATAAATGGCTACACCTTC. It yields the protein CASSLGGAGAINGYTF. The rearrangement joins TRBV5-1 to TRBJ1-2; the D gene is possibly TRBD1 (6 bases). Trimming removed 0 bases at V and 6 bases at J, with 18 bases between. The CDR3 has 16 amino acids. CDR1 and CDR2 (germline): SGHRS, YFSETQ.

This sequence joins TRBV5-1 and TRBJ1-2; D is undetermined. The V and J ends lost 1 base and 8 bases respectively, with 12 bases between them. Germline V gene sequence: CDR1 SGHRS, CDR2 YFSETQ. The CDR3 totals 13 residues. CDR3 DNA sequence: TGCGCCAGCAGCTTGCCGGGGAGGGCCGGCTACACCTTC. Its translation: CASSLPGRAGYTF.

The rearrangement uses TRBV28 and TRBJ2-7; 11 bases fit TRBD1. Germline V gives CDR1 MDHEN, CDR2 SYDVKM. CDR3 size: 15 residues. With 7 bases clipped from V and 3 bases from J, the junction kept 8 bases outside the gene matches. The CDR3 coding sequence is TGTGCCAGCAAGGCGACAGGGACAGGGGGCTACGAGCAGTACTTC. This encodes CASKATGTGGYEQYF.

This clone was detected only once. The CDR3 loop is CATLRQGGYEQYF. DNA for the CDR3: TGTGCCACCCTCCGACAGGGCGGGTACGAGCAGTACTTC. V is TRBV6-5 and J is TRBJ2-7; 7 bases fit TRBD1. The CDR3 extends over 13 amino acids. Per germline, CDR1 MNHEY and CDR2 SVGAGI. J was trimmed by 4 bases and V by 10 bases; bases with no gene match: 10.

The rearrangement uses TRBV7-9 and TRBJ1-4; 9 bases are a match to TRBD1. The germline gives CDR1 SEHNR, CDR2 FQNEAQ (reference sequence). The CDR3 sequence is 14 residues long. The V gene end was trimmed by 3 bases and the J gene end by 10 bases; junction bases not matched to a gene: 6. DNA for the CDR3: TGTGCCAGCAGCTTGTTGGGACAGGGCGGAAAACTGTTTTTT. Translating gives CASSLLGQGGKLFF.

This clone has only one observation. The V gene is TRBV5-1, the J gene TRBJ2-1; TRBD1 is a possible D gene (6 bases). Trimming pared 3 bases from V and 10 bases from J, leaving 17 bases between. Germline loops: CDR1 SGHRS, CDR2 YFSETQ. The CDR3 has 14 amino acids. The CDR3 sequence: CASSSGTLEAEQFF. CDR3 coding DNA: TGCGCCAGCAGCTCCGGGACACTGGAAGCCGAGCAGTTCTTC.

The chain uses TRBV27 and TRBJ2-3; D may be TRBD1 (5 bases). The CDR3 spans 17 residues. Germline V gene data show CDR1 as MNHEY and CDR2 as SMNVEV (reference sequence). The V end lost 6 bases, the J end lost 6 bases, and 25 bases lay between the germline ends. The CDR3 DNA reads TGTGCCAGCAGACGCCTATCATCTGGGGCGTTGGTGGATACGCAGTATTTT. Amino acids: CASRRLSSGALVDTQYF.

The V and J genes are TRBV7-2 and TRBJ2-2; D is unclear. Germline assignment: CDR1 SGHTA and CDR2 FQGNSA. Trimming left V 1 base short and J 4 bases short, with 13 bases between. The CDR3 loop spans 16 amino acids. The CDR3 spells CASSLEGQLPTGELFF. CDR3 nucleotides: TGTGCCAGCAGCTTAGAAGGGCAGTTACCCACCGGGGAGCTGTTTTTT.

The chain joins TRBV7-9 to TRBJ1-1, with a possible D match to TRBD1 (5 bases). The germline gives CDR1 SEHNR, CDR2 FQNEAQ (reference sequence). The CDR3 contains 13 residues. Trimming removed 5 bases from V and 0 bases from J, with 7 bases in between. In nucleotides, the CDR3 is TGTGCCAGCAGCCAGGGTATGAACACTGAAGCTTTCTTT. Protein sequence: CASSQGMNTEAFF.

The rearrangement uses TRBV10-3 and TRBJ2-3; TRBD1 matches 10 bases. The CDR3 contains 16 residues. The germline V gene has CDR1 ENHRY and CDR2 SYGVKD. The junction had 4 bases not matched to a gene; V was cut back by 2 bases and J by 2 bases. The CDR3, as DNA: TGTGCCATCAGTGAGCCCGGGACAGGGGACACAGATACGCAGTATTTT. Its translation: CAISEPGTGDTDTQYF.

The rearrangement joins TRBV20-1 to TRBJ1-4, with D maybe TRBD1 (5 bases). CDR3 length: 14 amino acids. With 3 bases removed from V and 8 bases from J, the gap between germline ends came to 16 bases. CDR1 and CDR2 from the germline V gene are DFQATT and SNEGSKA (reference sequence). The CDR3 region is CSASSPGGPEKLFF. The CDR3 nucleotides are TGCAGTGCTAGTTCTCCCGGGGGACCCGAAAAACTGTTTTTT.

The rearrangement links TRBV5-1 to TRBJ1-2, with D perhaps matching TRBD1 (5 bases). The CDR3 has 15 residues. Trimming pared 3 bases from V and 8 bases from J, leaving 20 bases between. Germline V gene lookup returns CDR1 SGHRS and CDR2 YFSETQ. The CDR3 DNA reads TGCGCCAGCAGCTCATCCGGGACCTCGGGAAGGGGCTACACCTTC. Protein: CASSSSGTSGRGYTF.